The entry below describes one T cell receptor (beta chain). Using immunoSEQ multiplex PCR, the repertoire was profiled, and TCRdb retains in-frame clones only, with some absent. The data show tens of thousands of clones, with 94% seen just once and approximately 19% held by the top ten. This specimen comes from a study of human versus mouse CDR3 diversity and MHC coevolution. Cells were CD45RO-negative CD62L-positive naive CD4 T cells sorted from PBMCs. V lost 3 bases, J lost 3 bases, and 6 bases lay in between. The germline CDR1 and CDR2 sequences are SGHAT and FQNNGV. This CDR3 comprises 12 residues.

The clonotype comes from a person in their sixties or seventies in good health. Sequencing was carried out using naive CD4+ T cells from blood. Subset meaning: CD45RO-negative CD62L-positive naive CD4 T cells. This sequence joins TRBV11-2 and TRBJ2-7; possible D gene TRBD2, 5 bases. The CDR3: CASSFSVYEQYF. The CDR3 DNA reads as TGTGCCAGCAGCTTTAGCGTCTACGAGCAGTACTTC.